This TCR beta chain comes out of a study of blood T cells in healthy people across ages (dated by TCRdb to the mid-2010s). In the study overall: In model experiments, template switching captured about one uniquely barcoded TCR beta cDNA molecule for every two T cells. Four age groups were formed from the donors: young (average 16 years), middle-aged (around 40), aged (about 68) and long-lived (more than 75). To avoid experimental bias, donors of different ages were randomly spread across the sequencing lanes. Age-related changes in TCR beta repertoire diversity were measured in the study by deep sequencing normalized with unique cDNA molecular identifiers. Using the same blood draw, the study looked at two additional independent replicas of 1 million unique cDNA reads for two donors, one aged 18 to 30 and the other aged 80 or older. Here is what the overall study found, with its caveats: Observed TCR beta diversity per million T cells fell roughly linearly with age, and a significant reduction was already apparent by age about 43. Conclusive comparison of naive and antigen-experienced compartments was prevented by the profiling of bulk unsorted PBMCs. Estimates of total diversity based on one million sequenced T cells were regarded as lower bounds and as underestimates. Compared with the aged group, the long-lived group had more naive CD4+ T cells, fewer expanded clones and increased TCR diversity, suggesting age selection. The percentage of naive T cells measured by flow cytometry correlated strongly with observed TCR beta diversity. Donor CMV infection status was unknown, potentially confounding age-related changes in expanded clonotypes.

The CDR3 goes from the cysteine to the phenylalanine over 13 residues. The kept DNA is CDR3 alone, 39 bases in frame from the first base. In the germline V gene, CDR1 corresponds to LGHNA and CDR2 to YNFKEQ. Between the V and J ends, shortened by 1 base and 2 bases respectively, the junction contains 6 bases. Systemically healthy Caucasian individuals from Russia, around 38 in total and aged roughly 6 to 95 years, were included as donors. Approximately 11 milliliters of peripheral blood were drawn from each donor into EDTA-treated Vacutainer tubes. Ficoll-Paque density-gradient centrifugation was used to isolate PBMCs, with at least 6.5 million per sample. Total RNA was extracted from PBMCs with Trizol reagent, with at least 6 micrograms obtained per sample. Naive CD45RAhigh/CD27high T cell percentages were measured by flow cytometry on a PBMC aliquot from every donor. Library preparation was by 5' RACE. A second PCR of about 7 to 12 cycles was performed with a sample-barcoded 5' primer and a J-beta primer mix. A unique molecular identifier was introduced onto each TCR beta cDNA molecule by a template-switch 5' adaptor carrying 12 random nucleotides. Each sample yielded at least 3 million CDR3-containing paired-end reads. All of the RNA was converted into first-strand cDNA using the Mint cDNA synthesis kit, with a TRBC-specific oligonucleotide serving as the primer. After uracil-DNA glycosylase treatment, a first 18-cycle PCR used universal primers M1SS and BC2_uni_R on all cDNA. The original pipeline was this. For normalization, 1 million high-quality reads, each with a distinct molecular identifier, were randomly selected from each sample. Reads sharing molecular identifiers were discarded rather than binned into consensus sequences. CDR3 identification, clonotype clustering and error correction used MiTCR with a Q25 quality threshold and the strictest error-elimination algorithm. A nonparametric unseen species model with Euler transformation was used to estimate a lower bound on total TCR beta diversity. TCRdb redid the processing of the public reads, applying fastp at Q25 and MiXCR, and retained in-frame beta chains. Every entry covers one CDR3 protein and lists the most common genes and DNA from its rows. V and J calls and clone size were set by TCRdb, not the authors. The sample table records 1,800,000 or so distinct CDR3 sequences; about 39% of these occur just once. About 23% of the sample goes to the ten largest clones.

This clonotype came up many times. Its cognate antigen has yet to be identified. No much larger clone is present one base from it, and per-base qualities are unavailable. The sequence was collected from a human donor in good health. Sequencing was carried out using blood. Recombination joined TRBV4-2 with TRBJ2-7; 6 matching bases give a weak D call of TRBD1. CDR3 reads: CASSQGDTYEQYF. The DNA reads as follows: TGTGCCAGCAGCCAAGGGGACACCTACGAGCAGTACTTC.